The 18 T cell receptor beta chains below all came from one sample that was sequenced in a study of cytomegalovirus exposure and HLA in healthy donors. Primers included in the PCR were 60 Vbeta and 13 Jbeta primers. Assay: immunoSEQ multiplex PCR; the TCRdb copy retains only in-frame clones and omits some. The data contain about 150,000 clones, about 80% of them seen just once; the ten biggest clones take up around 7%. Material for sequencing was PBMCs. These receptors were collected from a woman in her forties or fifties in good health and CMV-seropositive.

In DNA, the CDR3 is TGTGCCAGTAGTCTCCGCGGGGGGCTCAGCACAGATACGCAGTATTTT. Its protein is CASSLRGGLSTDTQYF. This sequence joins TRBV19 and TRBJ2-3; 8 bases agree with TRBD2. Trimming at V came to 5 bases and at J to 0 bases, leaving 7 bases not matched to a gene. Germline lookup yields CDR1 LNHDA and CDR2 SQIVND (reference sequence). The CDR3 extends over 16 amino acids.

The chain has TRBV7-9 and TRBJ1-6, with 7 nucleotides matching TRBD1. From germline, CDR1 is SEHNR and CDR2 FQNEAQ (reference sequence). The CDR3 has 16 residues. The J segment lost 6 bases and the V segment lost 6 bases, leaving 11 bases of the junction unmatched. The CDR3 reads CASRRAGTASNSPLHF. The CDR3 DNA reads as TGTGCCAGCAGGCGGGCCGGGACAGCTTCTAATTCACCCCTCCACTTT.

The chain joins TRBV2 to TRBJ2-7, with D unresolved. V lost 6 bases and J lost 10, with 16 bases in between. This CDR3 spans 12 amino acids. Germline V gene lookup returns CDR1 SNHLY and CDR2 FYNNEI. As DNA, the CDR3 is TGTGCCAGCAGCGCTAGTATTCGCTCTCAGTACTTC. This codes for CASSASIRSQYF.

This clone was seen more than once but under ten times. The chain combines TRBV10-1 with TRBJ2-3, with unresolved D. Germline-derived CDR1 and CDR2 are WNHNN and SYGVQD (reference sequence). The CDR3 consists of 15 residues. The V and J ends lost 6 bases and 1 base respectively, with 14 bases between them. CDR3 bases: TGCGCCAGCAGCCTCCAGGCCTCTCGCACAGATACGCAGTATTTT. Its protein product is CASSLQASRTDTQYF.

The chain has TRBV15 and TRBJ2-7, with 9 bases that match TRBD1. The CDR3 is made up of 15 amino acids. The germline CDR1 and CDR2 sequences are LNHNV and YYDKDF (reference sequence). With V trimmed by 5 bases and J by 6 bases, 11 bases remained unmatched. This CDR3 is CATSRAGTGIPEQYF. The CDR3 DNA reads TGTGCCACCAGCCGCGCCGGGACAGGGATCCCCGAGCAGTACTTC.

Only one count was recorded for this clone. This CDR3 reads CASSRVFLPPSPLHF. In DNA form, the CDR3 reads TGTGCCAGCAGCCGGGTTTTTCTCCCCCCGTCCCCCCTCCACTTT. The V gene is TRBV5-6, the J gene TRBJ1-6, with D hard to call. V was cut by 4 bases and J by 13 bases, with 21 bases left in between. The germline gives CDR1 SGHDT, CDR2 YYEEEE. The CDR3 extends over 15 amino acids.

This CDR3 reads CSVLGQGGDIQYF. DNA of the CDR3: TGCAGCGTTTTGGGACAGGGAGGGGACATTCAGTACTTC. The chain has TRBV29-1 and TRBJ2-4; TRBD1 matches 9 bases. The CDR3 consists of 13 residues. With 5 bases clipped from V and 8 bases from J, the junction kept 7 bases outside the gene matches. Germline CDR1 SQVTM, CDR2 ANQGSEA. The variable domain in full, with the rest retrieved from reference TRBV29-1 and TRBJ2-4, is SAVISQKPSRDICQRGTSLTIQCQVDSQVTMMFWYRQQPGQSLTLIATANQGSEATYESGFVIDKFPISRPNLTFSTLTVSNMSPEDSSIYLCSVLGQGGDIQYFGAGTRLSVL.

This rearrangement joins TRBV10-1 to TRBJ1-5; a weak D match, TRBD1 (5 bases). The CDR3 sequence is 14 residues long. V was pared by 2 bases and J by 9 bases, with 14 bases between. Germline V gene lookup returns CDR1 WNHNN and CDR2 SYGVQD (reference sequence). The DNA for the CDR3 is TGCGCCAGCAGTGAGGGCGGGGGAGACGTGCCCCAGCATTTT. It codes for CASSEGGGDVPQHF.

The V call is TRBV10-2, the J call TRBJ1-2, with TRBD1 matching over 11 bases. Germline trimming cut 6 bases from V and 7 bases from J; bases unmatched to any gene: 7. This CDR3 is 14 amino acids long. Germline-derived CDR1 and CDR2 are WSHSY and SAAADI. For the CDR3, the DNA is TGCGCCAGCAGAGGACAGGGGGCTTTATCTGGCTACACCTTC. Its protein is CASRGQGALSGYTF.

Remarks on this clone: Within the sample, other DNA sequences also encode this same CDR3. This rearrangement joins TRBV6-5 to TRBJ1-1; D unclear. This CDR3 comprises 14 residues. The germline CDR1 and CDR2 sequences are MNHEY and SVGAGI. With 6 bases removed from V and 0 bases from J, the gap between germline ends came to 11 bases. CDR3 amino acids: CASSAGLLNTEAFF. CDR3 coding DNA: TGTGCCAGCAGCGCAGGACTCCTGAACACTGAAGCTTTCTTT.

The chain recombines TRBV27 with TRBJ2-7, with TRBD2 matching 8 bases. CDR1 and CDR2 (germline): MNHEY, SMNVEV (reference sequence). The V and J ends lost 7 bases and 0 bases, in that order; junction bases with no gene match: 8. The CDR3 has 15 residues. Here the CDR3 DNA reads TGTGCCAGCAAATACCTAGCGGGCGACTCCTACGAGCAGTACTTC. Its protein product is CASKYLAGDSYEQYF.

The V and J genes are TRBV6-1 and TRBJ1-5; no clear D. CDR1 and CDR2 (germline): MNHNS, SASEGT. This CDR3 is built from 13 residues. Trimming took off 3 bases at V and 4 bases at J, with 7 bases between the two ends. Written as DNA, the CDR3 is TGTGCCAGCAGTGAGCAGGTTAATCAGCCCCAGCATTTT. Encoded protein: CASSEQVNQPQHF.

This chain uses TRBV18 with TRBJ2-6; D gene ambiguous. The germline CDR1 and CDR2 sequences are KGHSH and LQKENI. V dropped 1 base and J dropped 0 bases, with 10 bases sitting between them. CDR3 length: 17 amino acids. Here the CDR3 DNA reads TGTGCCAGCTCACCACTTCGAGCGCGCTCTGGGGCCAACGTCCTGACTTTC. Amino acids: CASSPLRARSGANVLTF. Full variable domain (outside the CDR3, taken from reference TRBV18 and TRBJ2-6): NAGVMQNPRHLVRRRGQEARLRCSPMKGHSHVYWYRQLPEEGLKFMVYLQKENIIDESGMPKERFSAEFPKEGPSILRIQQVVRGDSAAYFCASSPLRARSGANVLTFGAGSRLTVL.

The chain recombines TRBV2 with TRBJ2-2, with 10 bases aligning to TRBD1. In germline, CDR1 is SNHLY, CDR2 FYNNEI. Trimming took 2 bases from V and 6 from J; bases not matched to a gene: 3. The CDR3 consists of 15 residues. The chain's CDR3 is CASSERDRGAGELFF. In DNA, the CDR3 is TGTGCCAGCAGTGAAAGGGACAGGGGTGCCGGGGAGCTGTTTTTT.

The genes are TRBV6-1 and TRBJ2-3, with TRBD2 identical over 14 bases. V gave up 0 bases and J gave up 1 base; unmatched junction bases: 3. In germline, CDR1 is MNHNS, CDR2 SASEGT. The CDR3 has 18 residues. CDR3 sequence: CASSEATSGGAGTDTQYF. CDR3 bases: TGTGCCAGCAGTGAAGCGACTAGCGGGGGGGCCGGCACAGATACGCAGTATTTT.

CDR3 DNA sequence: TGTGCCAGCAGCGTAGGGGGGACTGCTAATTCACCCCTCCACTTT. Its protein is CASSVGGTANSPLHF. The chain employs TRBV9 and TRBJ1-6, with a tentative D call TRBD1 (5 bases). Per germline, CDR1 SGDLS and CDR2 YYNGEE. V was shortened by 0 bases and J by 6 bases, with 10 bases between the two germline ends. This CDR3 comprises 15 residues.

This clone was counted a single time. The chain recombines TRBV18 with TRBJ1-5, with a weak D call TRBD1 (6 bases). V dropped 6 bases and J dropped 7 bases, with 19 bases sitting between them. This CDR3 has 15 residues. The germline CDR1 and CDR2 sequences are KGHSH and LQKENI. The CDR3: CASSLSQGEKQPQHF. The DNA of the CDR3 is TGTGCCAGCTCGCTTTCACAGGGAGAAAAACAGCCCCAGCATTTT.

The rearrangement joins TRBV7-2 to TRBJ1-4; D might be TRBD1 (5 bases). This CDR3 is 14 amino acids long. Germline loops: CDR1 SGHTA, CDR2 FQGNSA. V was clipped by 5 bases and J by 8 bases, with 15 bases between them. Here the CDR3 reads CASSPHRGGEKLFF. CDR3 DNA sequence: TGTGCCAGCAGCCCCCATCGGGGGGGAGAAAAACTGTTTTTT.